The 17 T cell receptor beta chains given below trace back to one sample, sequenced in a study of PD-1 blockade in classical Hodgkin lymphoma. This table comes from immunoSEQ multiplex PCR, and its TCRdb copy is limited to in-frame clones, with some not included. The profile shows some 32,000 clones, roughly 80% of them singletons. No patient escaped relapse after autologous stem cell transplantation, and brentuximab vedotin exposure varied. Sequenced here: peripheral blood mononuclear cells (PBMCs), sampled at baseline. All receptors derive from a human donor with classical Hodgkin lymphoma.

Only one count was recorded for this clone. V usage is TRBV28 and J usage is TRBJ2-6, with unresolved D. V dropped 3 bases and J dropped 4 bases, with 13 bases sitting between them. CDR3 size: 16 residues. Germline V gene sequence: CDR1 MDHEN, CDR2 SYDVKM. Here the CDR3 DNA reads TGTGCCAGCAGTTTCCCCCTGGGATCCGGGGCCAACGTCCTGACTTTC. It specifies CASSFPLGSGANVLTF.

This chain links TRBV2 with TRBJ2-6; D is perhaps TRBD1 or TRBD2 (5 bases each). The CDR3 is 13 residues long. V was clipped by 6 bases and J by 4 bases, with 7 bases between them. Germline CDR1 is SNHLY and CDR2 is FYNNEI. The CDR3 sequence: CASRRDGANVLTF. CDR3 nucleotide sequence: TGTGCCAGCAGACGGGACGGGGCCAACGTCCTGACTTTC.

The chain recombines TRBV5-1 with TRBJ2-7, with D perhaps matching TRBD1 or TRBD2 (5 bases each). CDR3 length: 15 amino acids. V was cut by 4 bases and J by 4 bases, with 18 bases left in between. Germline assignment: CDR1 SGHRS and CDR2 YFSETQ. CDR3 DNA: TGCGCCAGCAGCAGCGGCAGGGCACCGTTTTACGAGCAGTACTTC. Translation: CASSSGRAPFYEQYF.

The rearrangement links TRBV2 to TRBJ1-2; TRBD1 matches 9 bases. The germline V gene encodes CDR1 SNHLY and CDR2 FYNNEI. V shed 6 bases, J shed 4 bases, and the junction held 6 bases outside the gene matches. This CDR3 spans 14 amino acids. CDR3 in amino acids: CASSPQGARYGYTF. The CDR3 DNA reads as TGTGCCAGCAGCCCACAGGGGGCTCGCTATGGCTACACCTTC.

The chain links TRBV7-3 to TRBJ1-1, with a weak D call TRBD1 (5 bases). The V gene lost 1 base and the J gene lost 10 bases, with 16 bases spanning the gap. The V gene's germline CDR1 is SGHTA and CDR2 FQGTGA. CDR3 length equals 14 residues. The CDR3 loop is CASSLMGDPTAAFF. The CDR3 bases are TGTGCCAGCAGCTTAATGGGGGACCCTACGGCAGCTTTCTTT.

This clone was picked up one time. This chain joins TRBV30 and TRBJ1-6; D perhaps matches TRBD1 (6 bases). V lost 5 bases and J lost 8, with 16 bases in between. This CDR3 region has 14 residues. The germline CDR1 and CDR2 sequences are GTSNPN and SVGIG (reference sequence). Here the CDR3 reads CAWAVGGKDSPLHF. The CDR3 DNA sequence: TGTGCCTGGGCGGTCGGGGGCAAGGATTCACCCCTCCACTTT.

The gene calls are TRBV9 and TRBJ2-7; D gene uncertain. Looked up from germline, CDR1 is SGDLS and CDR2 is YYNGEE. The V end was cut by 0 bases, the J end by 2 bases, with 9 bases between. The CDR3 consists of 14 residues. The CDR3 is CASSVGGIPYEQYF. The DNA for the CDR3 is TGTGCCAGCAGCGTAGGCGGCATCCCCTACGAGCAGTACTTC.

This chain connects TRBV4-2 to TRBJ2-7; TRBD2 aligns across 10 bases. CDR3 length equals 15 residues. V was clipped by 1 base and J by 3 bases; unmatched bases: 3. The germline V gene has CDR1 LGHNA and CDR2 YNFKEQ. In DNA, the CDR3 is TGTGCCAGCAGCCAAGGAGTAGCGGGGGGCTACGAGCAGTACTTC. Its protein product is CASSQGVAGGYEQYF.

In this sample, this clone turned up a few times. CDR3 in amino acids: CASSHATGQGEETQYF. The DNA for the CDR3 is TGCGCCAGCAGCCATGCGACGGGACAGGGTGAGGAGACCCAGTACTTC. The V gene is TRBV5-1, the J gene TRBJ2-5; 9 nucleotides match TRBD1. The CDR3 has 16 amino acids. Trimming removed 4 bases from V and 5 bases from J; junction bases left unmatched: 12. Germline lookup yields CDR1 SGHRS and CDR2 YFSETQ.

The gene calls are TRBV5-1 and TRBJ2-3; 10 nucleotides line up with TRBD2. V lost 2 bases and J lost 4; bases outside the gene matches: 4. This CDR3 has 15 residues. Germline CDR1 reads SGHRS; CDR2 reads YFSETQ. CDR3 coding DNA: TGCGCCAGCAGCTTTGTGAGCGGGGGGGCAGATACGCAGTATTTT. This codes for CASSFVSGGADTQYF.

The chain carries TRBV19 and TRBJ2-2; the match to TRBD1 covers 7 bases. The CDR3 is 16 amino acids. From germline, CDR1 is LNHDA and CDR2 SQIVND (reference sequence). The V segment lost 5 bases and the J segment 4 bases; nucleotides outside the gene matches: 10. The CDR3 region is CASSLPGQHITGELFF. The CDR3 DNA is TGTGCCAGTAGTCTCCCGGGACAGCATATCACCGGGGAGCTGTTTTTT.

The genes are TRBV4-3 and TRBJ2-7; D is undetermined. Deletions cut 1 base from V and 2 bases from J, with 12 bases between. Germline CDR1 is LGHNA and CDR2 is YSLEER. This CDR3 is built from 15 residues. CDR3 amino acids: CASSQVLSAAYEQYF. DNA of the CDR3: TGCGCCAGCAGCCAAGTTTTGAGTGCGGCCTACGAGCAGTACTTC.

The chain joins TRBV6-5 to TRBJ2-7, with D uncertain. The CDR3 runs to 14 residues. Germline V gives CDR1 MNHEY, CDR2 SVGAGI. The V end lost 7 bases, the J end lost 3 bases, and 16 bases lay between the germline ends. DNA for the CDR3: TGTGCCAGCAAAATTGGGGTCAGCGTCTACGAGCAGTACTTC. Translating gives CASKIGVSVYEQYF.

The rearrangement uses TRBV7-2 and TRBJ2-2; TRBD1 matches 9 bases. This CDR3 is built from 16 residues. The V gene's germline CDR1 is SGHTA and CDR2 FQGNSA. Losses at the gene ends were 5 bases for V and 4 bases for J; bases not matched to a gene: 8. CDR3 sequence (DNA): TGTGCCAGCAGCCCCAATACAGGGGGCGGCACCGGGGAGCTGTTTTTT. It codes for CASSPNTGGGTGELFF.

The chain employs TRBV7-3 and TRBJ2-6; TRBD2 matches at 9 bases. Germline CDR1 reads SGHTA; CDR2 reads FQGTGA. The CDR3 loop spans 18 amino acids. The ends lost 5 bases at V and 2 bases at J; junction bases unmatched: 10. CDR3 residues: CASSPQGGGGTGANVLTF. The CDR3 nucleotides read TGTGCCAGCAGCCCCCAGGGCGGGGGGGGCACTGGGGCCAACGTCCTGACTTTC.

This chain links TRBV5-1 with TRBJ1-1; TRBD1 matches 7 bases. J gave up 2 bases and V 3 bases, and 4 bases lay outside the gene matches. The CDR3 has 14 residues. The V gene's germline CDR1 is SGHRS and CDR2 YFSETQ. The CDR3 is CASSSGQPNTEAFF. The CDR3 DNA reads TGCGCCAGCAGCTCGGGACAGCCTAACACTGAAGCTTTCTTT.

The chain carries TRBV12-5 and TRBJ2-7; D not certain. The ends were cut back, 2 bases at V and 3 bases at J, with 5 bases in the middle. Germline V gene data show CDR1 as LGHNT and CDR2 as FRNRAP. There are 12 residues in the CDR3. This CDR3 is CASGLWGYEQYF. In nucleotides, the CDR3 is TGTGCTAGTGGTTTGTGGGGCTACGAGCAGTACTTC. Complete variable domain (other parts from reference TRBV12-5 and TRBJ2-7): DARVTQTPRHKVTEMGQEVTMRCQPILGHNTVFWYRQTMMQGLELLAYFRNRAPLDDSGMPKDRFSAEMPDATLATLKIQPSEPRDSAVYFCASGLWGYEQYFGPGTRLTVT.